This T cell receptor (beta chain) was recorded in a study of T cells in tumors after PD-1 blockade. Sequencing was performed with immunoSEQ multiplex PCR; in TCRdb, only in-frame clones are kept and a portion is missing. The sample includes tens of thousands of clones, around 67% of them seen just once. This clonotype was sampled from a human donor with basal cell carcinoma. This specimen consisted of PBMCs, obtained after anti-PD-1 treatment.

DNA of the CDR3: TGTGCCTGGAGTGTATTGGGCTTCAATGAGCAGTTCTTC. Its translation is CAWSVLGFNEQFF. V gene TRBV30 combines with J gene TRBJ2-1; D gene unclear. This CDR3 region has 13 residues. The V end lost 0 bases, the J end lost 6 bases, and 9 bases lay between the germline ends. CDR1 and CDR2 (germline): GTSNPN, SVGIG (reference sequence).